The clone carrying this T cell receptor (beta chain) was counted between two and nine times. These data belong to a study of shared clonotypes between healthy human individuals. The CDR3 is made up of 14 amino acids. V lost 7 bases and J lost 4, with 14 bases in between. Germline CDR1 is LNHDA and CDR2 is SQIVND (reference sequence). The protocol was immunoSEQ multiplex PCR, while the TCRdb copy is restricted to in-frame clones and leaves out a portion. The table lists approximately 2,300,000 clones, 80% to 95% of them singletons. In the CD4+ fraction, cells were divided into CD45RA+ naive and CD45RA-negative memory subsets.

The receptor was isolated from a man aged 18-30 years in good health. Some clones in this sample may be carry-over from other donors' samples. The sequenced sample consisted of naive CD4+ T cells from PBMCs. The subset is: CD45RA+ positively selected. V is TRBV19 and J is TRBJ2-1; D may be TRBD1 (5 bases). This chain's CDR3 is CASTGRPGYNEQFF. The CDR3 bases are TGTGCCAGTACAGGGCGTCCAGGTTACAATGAGCAGTTCTTC.